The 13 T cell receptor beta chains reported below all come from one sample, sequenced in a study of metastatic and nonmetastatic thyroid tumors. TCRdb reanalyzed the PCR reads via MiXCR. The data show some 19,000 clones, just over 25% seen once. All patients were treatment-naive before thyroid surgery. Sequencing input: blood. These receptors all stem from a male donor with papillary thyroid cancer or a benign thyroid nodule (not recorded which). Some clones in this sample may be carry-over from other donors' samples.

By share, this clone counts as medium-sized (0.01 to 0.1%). This CDR3 is CASPPGQGAFGELFF. CDR3 DNA: TGTGCCAGCCCGCCGGGACAGGGGGCTTTCGGGGAGCTGTTTTTT. The gene calls are TRBV7-9 and TRBJ2-2; 12 bases match TRBD1. Per germline, CDR1 SEHNR and CDR2 FQNEAQ (reference sequence). Trimming took 8 bases from V and 7 from J; bases not matched to a gene: 8. The CDR3 totals 15 residues.

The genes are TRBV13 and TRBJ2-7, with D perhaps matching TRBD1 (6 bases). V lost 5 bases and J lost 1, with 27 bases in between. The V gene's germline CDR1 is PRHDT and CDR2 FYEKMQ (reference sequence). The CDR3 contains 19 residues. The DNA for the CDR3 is TGTGCCAGCAGCCAGTCGCTCCCTAGCCAGGTACAGGGATCCTACGAGCAGTACTTC. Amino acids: CASSQSLPSQVQGSYEQYF. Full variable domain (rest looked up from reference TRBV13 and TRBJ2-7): AAGVIQSPRHLIKEKRETATLKCYPIPRHDTVYWYQQGPGQDPQFLISFYEKMQSDKGSIPDRFSAQQFSDYHSELNMSSLELGDSALYFCASSQSLPSQVQGSYEQYFGPGTRLTVT.

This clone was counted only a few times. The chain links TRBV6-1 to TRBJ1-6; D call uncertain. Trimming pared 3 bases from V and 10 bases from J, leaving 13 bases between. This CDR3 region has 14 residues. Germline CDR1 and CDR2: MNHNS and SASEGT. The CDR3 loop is CASSDGWGRSPLHF. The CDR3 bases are TGTGCCAGCAGTGATGGGTGGGGTCGGTCACCCCTCCACTTT.

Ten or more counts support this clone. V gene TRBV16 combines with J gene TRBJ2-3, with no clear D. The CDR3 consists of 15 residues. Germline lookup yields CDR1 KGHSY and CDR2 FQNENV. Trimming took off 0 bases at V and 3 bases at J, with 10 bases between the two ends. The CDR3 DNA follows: TGTGCCAGCAGCCAATCAGGAAGTGGGACAGATACGCAGTATTTT. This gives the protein CASSQSGSGTDTQYF.

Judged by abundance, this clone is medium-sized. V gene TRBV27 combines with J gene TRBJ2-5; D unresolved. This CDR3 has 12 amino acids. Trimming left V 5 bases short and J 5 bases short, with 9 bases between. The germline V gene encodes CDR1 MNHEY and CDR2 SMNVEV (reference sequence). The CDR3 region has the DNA TGTGCCAGCAGTGCCATGGGGGAGACCCAGTACTTC. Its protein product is CASSAMGETQYF.

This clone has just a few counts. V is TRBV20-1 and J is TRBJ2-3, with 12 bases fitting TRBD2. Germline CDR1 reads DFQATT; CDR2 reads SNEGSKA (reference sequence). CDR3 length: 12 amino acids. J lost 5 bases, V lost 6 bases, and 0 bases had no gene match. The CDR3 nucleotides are TGCAGTGCGGGACTAGCGGGAGATACGCAGTATTTT. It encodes CSAGLAGDTQYF.

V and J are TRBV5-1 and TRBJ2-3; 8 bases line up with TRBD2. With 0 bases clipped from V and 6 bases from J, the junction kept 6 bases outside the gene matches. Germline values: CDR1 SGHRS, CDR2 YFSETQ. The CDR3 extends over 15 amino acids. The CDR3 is CASSLVLAEGDTQYF. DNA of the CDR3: TGCGCCAGCAGCTTGGTACTAGCGGAGGGGGATACGCAGTATTTT.

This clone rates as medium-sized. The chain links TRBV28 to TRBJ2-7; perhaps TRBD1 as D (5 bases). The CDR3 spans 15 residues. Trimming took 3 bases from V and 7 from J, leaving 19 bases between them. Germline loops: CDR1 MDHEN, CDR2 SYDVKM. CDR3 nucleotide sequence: TGTGCCAGCAGTTTCCCCGACAATAGGGGAAGTGAGCAGTACTTC. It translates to CASSFPDNRGSEQYF.

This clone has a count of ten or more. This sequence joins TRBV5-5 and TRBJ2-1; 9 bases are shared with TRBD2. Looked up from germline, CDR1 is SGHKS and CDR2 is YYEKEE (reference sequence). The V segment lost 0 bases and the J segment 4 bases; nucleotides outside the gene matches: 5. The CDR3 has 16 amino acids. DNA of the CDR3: TGTGCCAGCAGCTTGGAGGGCGGGGGGGCATACAATGAGCAGTTCTTC. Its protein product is CASSLEGGGAYNEQFF.

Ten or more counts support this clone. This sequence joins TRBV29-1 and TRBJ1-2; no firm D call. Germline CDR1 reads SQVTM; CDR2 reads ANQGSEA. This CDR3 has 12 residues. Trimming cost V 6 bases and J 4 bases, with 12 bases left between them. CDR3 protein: CSVGDHLYGYTF. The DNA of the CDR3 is TGCAGCGTGGGAGATCATCTCTATGGCTACACCTTC.

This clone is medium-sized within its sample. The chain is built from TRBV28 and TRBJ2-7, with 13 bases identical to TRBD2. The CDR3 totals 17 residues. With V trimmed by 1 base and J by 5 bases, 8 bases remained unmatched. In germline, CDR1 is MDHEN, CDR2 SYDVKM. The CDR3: CASSLYVGLAGDDEQYF. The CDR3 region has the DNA TGTGCCAGCAGTTTATATGTTGGACTAGCGGGAGATGACGAGCAGTACTTC.

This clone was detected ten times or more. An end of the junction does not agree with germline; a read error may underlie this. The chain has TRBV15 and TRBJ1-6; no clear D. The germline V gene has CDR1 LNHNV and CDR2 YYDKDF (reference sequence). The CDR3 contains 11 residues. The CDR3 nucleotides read TGTGCCACCAGCAGTAATCCACCCCTCCACTTT. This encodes CATSSNPPLHF.

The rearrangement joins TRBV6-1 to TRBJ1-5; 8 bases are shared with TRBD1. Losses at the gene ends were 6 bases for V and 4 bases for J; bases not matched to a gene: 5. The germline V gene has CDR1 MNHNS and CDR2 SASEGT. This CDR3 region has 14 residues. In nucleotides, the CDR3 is TGTGCCAGCAGGGACAGGGAATGGAATCAGCCCCAGCATTTT. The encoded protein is CASRDREWNQPQHF.